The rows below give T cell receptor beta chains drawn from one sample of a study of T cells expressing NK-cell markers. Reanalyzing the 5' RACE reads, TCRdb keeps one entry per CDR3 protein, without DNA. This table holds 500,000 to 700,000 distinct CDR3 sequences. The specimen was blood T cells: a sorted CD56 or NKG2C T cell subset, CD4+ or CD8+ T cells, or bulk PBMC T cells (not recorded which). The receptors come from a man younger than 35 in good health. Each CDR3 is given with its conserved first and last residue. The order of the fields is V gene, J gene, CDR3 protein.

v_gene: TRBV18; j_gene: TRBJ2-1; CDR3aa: CASSPPKAEGEQFF
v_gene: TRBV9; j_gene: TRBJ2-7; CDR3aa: CASSARLAGIYEQYF
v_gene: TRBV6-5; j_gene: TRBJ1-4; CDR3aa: CASSYSDGLNEKLFF
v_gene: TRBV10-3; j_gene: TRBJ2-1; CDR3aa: CAISESNSGKTNEQFF
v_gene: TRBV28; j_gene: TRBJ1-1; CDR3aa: CARAVFVNTEAFF
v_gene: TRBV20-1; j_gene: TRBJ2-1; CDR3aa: CSAPQGLAGGPSYNEQFF
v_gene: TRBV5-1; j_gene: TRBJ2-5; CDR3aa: CASSLAGPEQETQYF
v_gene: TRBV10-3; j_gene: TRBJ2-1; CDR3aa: CAISEKGLAGEQFF
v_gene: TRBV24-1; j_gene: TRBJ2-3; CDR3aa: CATSDKGITDTQYF
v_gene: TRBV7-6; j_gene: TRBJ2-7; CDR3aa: CASSLGSPTGGEQYF
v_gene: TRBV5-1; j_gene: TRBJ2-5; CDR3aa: CASSLQGVSQETQYF
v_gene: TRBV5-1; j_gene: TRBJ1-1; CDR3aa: CASSLAFARQMNTEAFF
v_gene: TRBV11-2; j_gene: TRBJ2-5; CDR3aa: CASSVGNQETQYF
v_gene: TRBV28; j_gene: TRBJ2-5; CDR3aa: CASSQISGGSQETQYF
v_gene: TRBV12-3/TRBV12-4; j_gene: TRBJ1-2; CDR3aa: CASSPGQGLNGYTF
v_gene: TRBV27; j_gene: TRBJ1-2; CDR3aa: CASSTGDYGYTF
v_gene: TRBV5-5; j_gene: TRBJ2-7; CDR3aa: CASSSTGTRSSEQYF
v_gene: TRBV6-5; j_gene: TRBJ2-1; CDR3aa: CASSYRRVGKGNNEQFF
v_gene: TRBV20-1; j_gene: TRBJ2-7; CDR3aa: CSARVGTANTYEQYF
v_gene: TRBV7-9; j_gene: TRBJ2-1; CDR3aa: CASTIGARGQFF
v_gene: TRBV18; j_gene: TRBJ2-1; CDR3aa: CASSPAEDKQFF
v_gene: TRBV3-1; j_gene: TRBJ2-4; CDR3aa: CASSQATGVIQYF
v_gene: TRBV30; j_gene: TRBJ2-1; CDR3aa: CAWSVDRTSGEGKNNEQFF
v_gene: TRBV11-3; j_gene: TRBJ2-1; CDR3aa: CASSSSWELAGGDEQFF
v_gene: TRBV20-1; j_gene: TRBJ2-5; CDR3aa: CSAPRLASEETQYF
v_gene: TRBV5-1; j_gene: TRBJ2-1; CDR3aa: CASSAGLAGSSSYNEQFF
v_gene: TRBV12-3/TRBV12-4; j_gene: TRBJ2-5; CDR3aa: CASSLRQGWEQETQYF
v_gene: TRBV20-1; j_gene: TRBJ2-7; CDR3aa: CSARVGSPHEQYF
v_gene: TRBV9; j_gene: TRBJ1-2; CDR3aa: CASSADRGVVFYTF
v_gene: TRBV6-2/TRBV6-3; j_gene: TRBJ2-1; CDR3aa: CASSRDSGLAGGWGHNEQFF
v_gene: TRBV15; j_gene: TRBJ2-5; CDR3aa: CATSDNSQIYRTQYF
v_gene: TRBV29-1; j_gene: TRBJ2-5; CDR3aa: CSVEGEAGGPETQYF
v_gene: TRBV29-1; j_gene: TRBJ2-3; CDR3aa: CSSGTSGSNTQYF
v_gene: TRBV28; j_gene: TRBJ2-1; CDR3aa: CASRDSGLGGNEQFF
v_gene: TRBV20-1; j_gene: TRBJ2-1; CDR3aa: CSASNTIRGEQFF
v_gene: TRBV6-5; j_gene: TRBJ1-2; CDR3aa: CASSMSPNYGYTF
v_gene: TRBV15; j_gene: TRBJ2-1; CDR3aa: CATEGGPSSYNEQFF
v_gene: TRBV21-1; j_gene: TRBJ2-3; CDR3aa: CASRQTGQATTSTDTQYF
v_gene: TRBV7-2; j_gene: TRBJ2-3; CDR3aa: CASSLNLGATTDTQYF
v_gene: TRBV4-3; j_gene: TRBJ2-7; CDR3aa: CASSQDGYEQYF
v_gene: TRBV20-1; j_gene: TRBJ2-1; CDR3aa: CSASWVAGVHSSYNEQFF
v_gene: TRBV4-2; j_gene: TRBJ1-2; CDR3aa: CASSQDLWTAKRYTF
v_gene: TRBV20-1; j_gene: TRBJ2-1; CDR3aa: CSPSGLAGRHRYNEQFF
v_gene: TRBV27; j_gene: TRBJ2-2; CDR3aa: CASSLLTTVDTGELFF
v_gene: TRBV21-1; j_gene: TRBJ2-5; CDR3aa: CASSKPGTGGQETQYF
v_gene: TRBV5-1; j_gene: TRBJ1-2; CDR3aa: CASSEQQDYGYTF
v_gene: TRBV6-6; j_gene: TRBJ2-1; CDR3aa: CASTVWGENEQFF
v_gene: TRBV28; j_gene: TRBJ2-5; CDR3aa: CASTRRPETQYF